The 19 T cell receptor beta chains in this list originate from one sample, sequenced in a study of cytomegalovirus exposure and HLA in healthy donors (dated by TCRdb to 2016 to 2017). Receptor libraries were prepared by the immunoSEQ multiplex PCR assay. For the multiplex PCR, a mixture combining 60 forward primers for TCR Vbeta segments and 13 reverse primers for TCR Jbeta segments was used. What TCRdb holds here is the immuneACCESS table cut down to in-frame rearrangements. Part of the clones is not present; checked against another copy, under half of the missing clones reflect an unresolved V gene, and the others are unexplained. In all, the sample holds 150,000 to 200,000 clones, and 70% of those were seen once. The ten largest clones capture approximately 4.6% of the sample. The sequencing sample was made of PBMCs. All receptors derive from a man in his late teens or twenties in good health and CMV-seropositive.

This clone was counted between two and nine times. This chain connects TRBV6-6 to TRBJ1-1; 8 bases are shared with TRBD1. V lost 6 bases, J lost 4 bases, and 7 bases stayed unmatched. The CDR3 totals 14 residues. Germline assignment: CDR1 MNHNY and CDR2 SVGAGI (reference sequence). The CDR3 nucleotides read TGTGCCAGCAGAGGACAGGGTGGGAGCACTGAAGCTTTCTTT. Translating it yields CASRGQGGSTEAFF.

The J gene is TRBJ1-1, the V gene TRBV5-1, with D perhaps matching TRBD1 (5 bases). V was cut by 2 bases and J by 0 bases, with 8 bases left in between. The length of the CDR3 is 14 residues. Germline-derived CDR1 and CDR2 are SGHRS and YFSETQ. CDR3 nucleotides: TGCGCCAGCAGCTTAAGGGGAATGAACACTGAAGCTTTCTTT. It specifies CASSLRGMNTEAFF.

With respect to this clone: The same CDR3 also results from other DNA sequences found in this sample. This chain's CDR3 is CAISSGQGGTGELFF. The CDR3, as DNA: TGTGCCATCAGTTCGGGACAGGGAGGGACCGGGGAGCTGTTTTTT. The V call is TRBV10-3, the J call TRBJ2-2, with 9 bases aligning to TRBD1. The germline gives CDR1 ENHRY, CDR2 SYGVKD. J lost 5 bases, V lost 5 bases, and 6 bases had no gene match. The CDR3 has 15 residues.

This chain uses TRBV29-1 with TRBJ2-3; D is possibly TRBD2 (6 bases). Germline lookup yields CDR1 SQVTM and CDR2 ANQGSEA. This CDR3 is built from 13 residues. Trimming removed 6 bases at V and 0 bases at J, with 10 bases between. The CDR3 DNA sequence: TGCAGCGTGGCCGGGAGAAGCACAGATACGCAGTATTTT. Translated, it gives CSVAGRSTDTQYF.

This chain connects TRBV19 to TRBJ2-1; TRBD2 aligns across 10 bases. J lost 8 bases, V lost 6 bases, and 16 bases had no gene match. The CDR3 covers 17 residues. Per germline, CDR1 LNHDA and CDR2 SQIVND (reference sequence). The CDR3 loop reads CASSSRRAGGLIDEQFF. The CDR3 DNA is TGTGCCAGTAGCAGTAGGCGAGCGGGGGGGCTTATCGATGAGCAGTTCTTC.

The chain couples TRBV30 to TRBJ1-1; D perhaps matches TRBD1 (5 bases). This CDR3 spans 13 amino acids. Germline V gene data show CDR1 as GTSNPN and CDR2 as SVGIG (reference sequence). Trimming removed 3 bases from V and 0 bases from J, with 8 bases in between. CDR3 nucleotide sequence: TGTGCCTGGAGGCGACAGATGAACACTGAAGCTTTCTTT. As protein: CAWRRQMNTEAFF.

V usage is TRBV29-1 and J usage is TRBJ1-1; no firm D call. Deletions cut 7 bases from V and 1 base from J, with 7 bases between. The germline V gene has CDR1 SQVTM and CDR2 ANQGSEA. This CDR3 comprises 11 residues. For the CDR3, the DNA is TGCAGCGCCTACTCGAACACTGAAGCTTTCTTT. Amino acids: CSAYSNTEAFF.

J is TRBJ1-1 and V is TRBV7-2; unclear D gene. This CDR3 comprises 14 residues. Germline V gene lookup returns CDR1 SGHTA and CDR2 FQGNSA. V was shortened by 5 bases and J by 3 bases, with 13 bases between the two germline ends. The CDR3 here is CASSPRTGDTEAFF. The CDR3 nucleotides are TGTGCCAGCAGCCCCCGGACGGGAGACACTGAAGCTTTCTTT.

The V call is TRBV14, the J call TRBJ2-3; 8 bases are a match to TRBD2. Germline V gene data show CDR1 as SGHDN and CDR2 as FVKESK. The CDR3 sequence is 15 residues long. V shed 5 bases and J 2 bases; nucleotides not matched to a gene: 6. The CDR3 reads CASSNGLADTDTQYF. CDR3 DNA: TGTGCCAGCAGCAACGGACTAGCAGACACAGATACGCAGTATTTT.

The rearrangement joins TRBV6-1 to TRBJ2-7, with 8 bases that match TRBD1. Germline V lookup: CDR1 MNHNS, CDR2 SASEGT. The V and J ends lost 7 bases and 1 base, in that order; junction bases with no gene match: 6. The CDR3 runs 14 residues. The CDR3 protein is CASTLRQGSYEQYV. The CDR3, as DNA: TGTGCCAGCACCCTTCGACAGGGGTCCTACGAGCAGTACGTC.

The V call is TRBV5-4, the J call TRBJ1-2; D is uncertain. Germline CDR1 reads SGHNT; CDR2 reads YYREEE (reference sequence). The CDR3 has 13 amino acids. With 1 base removed from V and 4 bases from J, the gap between germline ends came to 8 bases. This chain's CDR3 is CASSLRQVYGYTF. In nucleotides, the CDR3 is TGTGCCAGCAGCTTGCGGCAGGTCTATGGCTACACCTTC.

The count of this clone is one. The rearrangement links TRBV29-1 to TRBJ2-1; D not certain. The V end lost 0 bases, the J end lost 2 bases, and 14 bases lay between the germline ends. CDR3 length equals 16 residues. CDR1 is SQVTM and CDR2 is ANQGSEA in the germline V gene. The CDR3 region is CSVEESEVEAYNEQFF. In DNA, the CDR3 is TGCAGCGTTGAAGAAAGTGAGGTCGAGGCCTACAATGAGCAGTTCTTC.

The chain carries TRBV11-2 and TRBJ2-5; 8 nucleotides agree with TRBD2. The CDR3 loop spans 17 amino acids. Unmatched junction bases numbered 12, after V lost 1 base and J lost 5 bases. CDR1 and CDR2 from the germline V gene are SGHAT and FQNNGV. The CDR3 region has the DNA TGTGCCAGCAGCTTAGGTCGTGTTTGGGCGGGGGGCGAGACCCAGTACTTC. Translated, it gives CASSLGRVWAGGETQYF.

This clone has just one count. The CDR3 DNA reads as TGTGCCAGCAGACAGAGGGGGATCCGCTACGAGCAGTACGTC. Protein sequence: CASRQRGIRYEQYV. The chain carries TRBV5-8 and TRBJ2-7, with a weak D call TRBD1 (6 bases). This CDR3 spans 14 amino acids. Between the trimmed V and J ends, which lost 5 bases and 3 bases, there was a span of 15 bases. Germline V gene sequence: CDR1 SGHTS, CDR2 YDEGEE.

The rearrangement uses TRBV6-6 and TRBJ2-7; possible D gene TRBD2, 5 bases. There are 14 residues in the CDR3. With 6 bases removed from V and 0 bases from J, the gap between germline ends came to 12 bases. In germline, CDR1 is MNHNY, CDR2 SVGAGI (reference sequence). CDR3 region: CASSPQRTSYEQYV. Here the CDR3 DNA reads TGTGCCAGCAGCCCCCAGCGGACCTCCTACGAGCAGTACGTC.

The gene calls are TRBV6-5 and TRBJ2-1, with 9 nucleotides matching TRBD2. Germline-derived CDR1 and CDR2 are MNHEY and SVGAGI. This CDR3 contains 16 residues. The V segment lost 1 base and the J segment 7 bases; nucleotides outside the gene matches: 8. The CDR3 nucleotides are TGTGCCAGCAGTTACTGGGCGGGGGGGCCCACGAATGAGCAGTTCTTC. Residues: CASSYWAGGPTNEQFF.

The gene calls are TRBV6-6 and TRBJ1-4; 8 positions agree with TRBD1. After removal of 10 bases from V and 5 bases from J, the junction contained 3 bases not matched to a gene. The CDR3 spans 12 residues. Germline CDR1 reads MNHNY; CDR2 reads SVGAGI (reference sequence). The CDR3 coding sequence is TGTGCCACCCGACAGGGGAATGAAAAACTGTTTTTT. Translating it yields CATRQGNEKLFF.

This chain links TRBV27 with TRBJ2-1, with D possibly being TRBD2 (5 bases). There are 15 residues in the CDR3. The V end was cut by 3 bases, the J end by 3 bases, with 12 bases between. The germline gives CDR1 MNHEY, CDR2 SMNVEV (reference sequence). CDR3 sequence: CASSFIPGNYNEQFF. CDR3 nucleotides: TGTGCCAGCAGTTTCATCCCGGGGAACTACAATGAGCAGTTCTTC.

The chain is built from TRBV7-6 and TRBJ2-2; TRBD1 is a possible D gene (5 bases). The CDR3 extends over 14 amino acids. Trimming took 5 bases from V and 7 from J, leaving 14 bases between them. The germline gives CDR1 SGHVS, CDR2 FNYEAQ. The CDR3 sequence: CASSATELSGELFF. CDR3 DNA: TGTGCCAGCAGCGCGACAGAGTTGAGCGGGGAGCTGTTTTTT.